Each of the 17 T cell receptor beta chains below was sequenced from the same sample in a study of T cells after yellow fever vaccination. Each CDR3 protein gets one entry after TCRdb re-called the 5' RACE reads with MiXCR. Of under 700,000 distinct CDR3 sequences in the sample, about a sixth were seen once. The sequences come from PBMCs, collected around 5 days after the first yellow fever vaccination. The receptors stem from a man aged 18-30 years who received the YFV17D yellow fever vaccine.

This chain connects TRBV11-1 to TRBJ2-1; TRBD1 is a possible D gene (5 bases). This CDR3 spans 19 amino acids. V shed 1 base and J shed 5 bases, with 24 bases lying between them. From germline, CDR1 is SGHAT and CDR2 FQDESV (reference sequence). In nucleotides, the CDR3 is TGTGCCAGCAGCTTAGGTTCGGCAGGGCTTTTTCGGCTTAACAATGAGCAGTTCTTC. It encodes CASSLGSAGLFRLNNEQFF.

The chain links TRBV7-2 to TRBJ2-3; 10 bases line up with TRBD2. Per the germline V gene, CDR1 is SGHTA and CDR2 is FQGNSA. The CDR3 totals 22 residues. V trimming: 2 bases; J trimming: 2 bases; junction bases outside the gene matches: 22. CDR3 bases: TGTGCCAGCAGCTTATCATCGGGGGCTAGCGGGGGCCAACATGAACCCACAGATACGCAGTATTTT. It is translated as CASSLSSGASGGQHEPTDTQYF.

The chain recombines TRBV6-1 with TRBJ1-3; D remains unclear. Trimming shortened V by 7 bases and J by 0 bases, and 7 bases separated the two germline ends. The CDR3 totals 13 residues. Germline V CDR1 and CDR2: MNHNS, SASEGT. This chain's CDR3 is CASTEFSGNTIYF. The CDR3 region has the DNA TGTGCCAGCACCGAGTTCTCTGGAAACACCATATATTTT.

This rearrangement joins TRBV7-9 to TRBJ1-4, with 9 bases aligning to TRBD1. Germline V CDR1 and CDR2: SEHNR, FQNEAQ (reference sequence). Losses at the gene ends were 4 bases for V and 7 bases for J; bases not matched to a gene: 10. The CDR3 runs 16 residues. For the CDR3, the DNA is TGTGCCAGCAGCTCCAACGGCGGGACAGGGCCTGAAAAACTGTTTTTT. Protein: CASSSNGGTGPEKLFF. The full variable domain, rest sourced from reference TRBV7-9 and TRBJ1-4, is DTGVSQNPRHKITKRGQNVTFRCDPISEHNRLYWYRQTLGQGPEFLTYFQNEAQLEKSRLLSDRFSAERPKGSFSTLEIQRTEQGDSAMYLCASSSNGGTGPEKLFFGSGTQLSVL.

This clonotype has more than one count but fewer than ten. This chain joins TRBV5-1 and TRBJ1-4; D unresolved. V was trimmed by 0 bases and J by 5 bases, leaving 14 bases between them. The CDR3 length is 16 residues. Germline assignment: CDR1 SGHRS and CDR2 YFSETQ. CDR3 region: CASSLEMTGRNEKLFF. CDR3 nucleotides: TGCGCCAGCAGCTTGGAGATGACGGGCAGGAATGAAAAACTGTTTTTT.

This chain uses TRBV18 with TRBJ2-3; possibly TRBD1 for D (6 bases). This CDR3 comprises 15 residues. V dropped 5 bases and J dropped 1 base, with 13 bases sitting between them. Germline V gene data show CDR1 as KGHSH and CDR2 as LQKENI. The CDR3 protein is CASSYRAGGTDTQYF. In DNA, the CDR3 is TGTGCCAGCTCATACAGGGCTGGGGGCACAGATACGCAGTATTTT.

The chain links TRBV11-3 to TRBJ2-2; D not certain. Per the germline V gene, CDR1 is SGHNT and CDR2 is YENEEA. The V and J ends lost 2 bases and 6 bases respectively, with 7 bases between them. The CDR3 covers 13 residues. Here the CDR3 DNA reads TGTGCCAGCAGCTTACTAACGCCCGGGGAGCTGTTTTTT. Translation gives CASSLLTPGELFF.

This clonotype was seen a few times. This chain connects TRBV4-2 to TRBJ2-3, with a tentative D call TRBD2 (7 bases). Deletions cut 0 bases from V and 5 bases from J, with 15 bases between. There are 16 residues in the CDR3. CDR1 and CDR2 from the germline V gene are LGHNA and YNFKEQ. CDR3: CASSQDLAGALDTQYF. CDR3 in DNA: TGTGCCAGCAGCCAAGATTTGGCGGGGGCCTTAGATACGCAGTATTTT.

J is TRBJ1-1 and V is TRBV7-8; unclear D gene. The germline CDR1 and CDR2 sequences are SGHVS and FQNEAQ. V was cut by 7 bases and J by 1 base, with 13 bases left in between. This CDR3 has 14 amino acids. The CDR3 sequence: CASIPPTANTEAFF. The DNA for the CDR3 is TGTGCCAGCATCCCACCAACGGCGAACACTGAAGCTTTCTTT. Based on the CDR3 plus reference TRBV7-8 and TRBJ1-1, the full variable domain is GAGVSQSPRYKVAKRGQDVALRCDPISGHVSLFWYQQALGQGPEFLTYFQNEAQLDKSGLPSDRFFAERPEGSVSTLKIQRTQQEDSAVYLCASIPPTANTEAFFGQGTRLTVV.

V is TRBV5-4 and J is TRBJ2-7; D is tentatively TRBD1 or TRBD2 (5 bases each). The germline gives CDR1 SGHNT, CDR2 YYREEE (reference sequence). V was cut by 1 base and J by 5 bases, with 10 bases left in between. The CDR3 has 13 residues. CDR3 in amino acids: CASSLFLGDEQYV. In nucleotides, the CDR3 is TGTGCCAGCAGCTTGTTCCTGGGGGACGAGCAGTACGTC.

The DNA for the CDR3 is TGTGCCAGCAGTTACGGGACACCCAAGGGCAATCAGCCCCAGCATTTT. Protein sequence: CASSYGTPKGNQPQHF. The chain carries TRBV6-5 and TRBJ1-5; maybe TRBD1 (6 bases). With 2 bases removed from V and 2 bases from J, the gap between germline ends came to 13 bases. This CDR3 spans 16 amino acids. Germline V lookup: CDR1 MNHEY, CDR2 SVGAGI.

The rearrangement links TRBV11-3 to TRBJ2-7; the match to TRBD1 covers 7 bases. The CDR3 is made up of 15 amino acids. V lost 2 bases to trimming and J lost 2 bases; unmatched junction nucleotides: 6. In germline, CDR1 is SGHNT, CDR2 YENEEA. CDR3 protein: CASSLSEQGPYEQYF. DNA of the CDR3: TGTGCCAGCAGCTTATCCGAACAGGGGCCCTACGAGCAGTACTTC.

This clonotype was counted many times. J is TRBJ2-7 and V is TRBV6-1; D assignment may be TRBD1 or TRBD2 (6 bases each). Deletions cut 3 bases from V and 0 bases from J, with 15 bases between. The CDR3 runs to 16 residues. The germline V gene encodes CDR1 MNHNS and CDR2 SASEGT. The CDR3 spells CASSDEGGGSSYEQYF. The CDR3 nucleotides are TGTGCCAGCAGTGACGAGGGGGGCGGAAGCTCCTACGAGCAGTACTTC.

The rearrangement links TRBV18 to TRBJ1-6; TRBD1 matches 7 bases. V lost 4 bases, J lost 1 base, and 13 bases stayed unmatched. This CDR3 is built from 19 residues. CDR1 KGHSH and CDR2 LQKENI come from the germline V gene. The CDR3: CASSRQRQGYISYNSPLHF. The CDR3 DNA reads as TGTGCCAGCTCACGCCAGAGACAGGGATATATATCCTATAATTCACCCCTCCACTTT.

In this sample, this clonotype turned up a few times. The rearrangement uses TRBV30 and TRBJ1-1; 11 bases map to TRBD1. The CDR3 totals 15 residues. Germline V gene sequence: CDR1 GTSNPN, CDR2 SVGIG (reference sequence). V gave up 2 bases and J gave up 8 bases; unmatched junction bases: 10. CDR3 in DNA: TGTGCCTGGAGTAAAGAGGCCCGGGACAGGGGGGAAGCTTTCTTT. It codes for CAWSKEARDRGEAFF.

This clonotype has ten or more counts. V and J are TRBV4-1 and TRBJ2-2; D not resolved. Germline CDR1 and CDR2: MGHRA and YSYEKL. The CDR3 spans 13 residues. With 4 bases removed from V and 1 base from J, the gap between germline ends came to 4 bases. CDR3 DNA sequence: TGCGCCAGCAGCCGACAGAACACCGGGGAGCTGTTTTTT. Its protein product is CASSRQNTGELFF.

This clonotype was seen a handful of times. This chain uses TRBV7-2 with TRBJ2-7, with D uncertain. This CDR3 is 12 amino acids long. The ends were cut back, 8 bases at V and 3 bases at J, with 11 bases in the middle. Germline V lookup: CDR1 SGHTA, CDR2 FQGNSA. For the CDR3, the DNA is TGTGCCAGCCCGCGACGAGTCTACGAGCAGTACTTC. Translation gives CASPRRVYEQYF.